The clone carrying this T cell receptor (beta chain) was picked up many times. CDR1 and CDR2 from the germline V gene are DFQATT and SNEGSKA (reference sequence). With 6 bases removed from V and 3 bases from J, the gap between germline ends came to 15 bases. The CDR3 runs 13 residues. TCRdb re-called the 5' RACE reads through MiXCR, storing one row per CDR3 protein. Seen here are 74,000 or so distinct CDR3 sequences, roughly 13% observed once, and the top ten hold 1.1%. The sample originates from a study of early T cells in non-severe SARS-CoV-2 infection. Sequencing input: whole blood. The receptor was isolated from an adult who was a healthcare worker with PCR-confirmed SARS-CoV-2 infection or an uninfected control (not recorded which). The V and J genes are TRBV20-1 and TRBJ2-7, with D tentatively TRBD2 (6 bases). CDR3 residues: CSARDSMGYEQYF. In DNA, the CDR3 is TGCAGTGCACGGGACTCGATGGGCTACGAGCAGTACTTC.